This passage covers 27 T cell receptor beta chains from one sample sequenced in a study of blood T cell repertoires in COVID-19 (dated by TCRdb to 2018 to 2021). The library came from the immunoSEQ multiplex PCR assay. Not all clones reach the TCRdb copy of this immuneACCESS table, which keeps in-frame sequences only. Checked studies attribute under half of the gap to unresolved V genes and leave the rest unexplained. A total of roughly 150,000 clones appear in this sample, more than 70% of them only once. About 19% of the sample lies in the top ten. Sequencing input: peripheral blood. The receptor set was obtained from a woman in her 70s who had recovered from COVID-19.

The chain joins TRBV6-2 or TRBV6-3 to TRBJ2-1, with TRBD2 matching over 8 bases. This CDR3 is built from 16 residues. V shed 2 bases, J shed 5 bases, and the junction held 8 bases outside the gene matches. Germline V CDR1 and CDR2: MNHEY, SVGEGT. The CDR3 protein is CASSYRQRGHNNEQFF. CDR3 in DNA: TGTGCCAGCAGTTACCGACAGCGGGGGCACAACAATGAGCAGTTCTTC.

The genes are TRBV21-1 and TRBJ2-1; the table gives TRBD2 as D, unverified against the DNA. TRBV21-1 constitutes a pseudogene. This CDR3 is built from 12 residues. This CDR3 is CASSNGRGGQFF. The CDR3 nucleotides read TGTGCCAGCAGCAACGGGAGGGGAGGGCAGTTCTTC.

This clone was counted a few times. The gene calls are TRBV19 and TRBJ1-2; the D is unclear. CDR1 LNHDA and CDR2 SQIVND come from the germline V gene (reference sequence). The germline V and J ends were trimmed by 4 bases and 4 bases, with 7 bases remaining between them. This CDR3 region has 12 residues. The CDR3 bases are TGTGCCAGTAGTACACTAGGCTATGGCTACACCTTC. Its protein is CASSTLGYGYTF.

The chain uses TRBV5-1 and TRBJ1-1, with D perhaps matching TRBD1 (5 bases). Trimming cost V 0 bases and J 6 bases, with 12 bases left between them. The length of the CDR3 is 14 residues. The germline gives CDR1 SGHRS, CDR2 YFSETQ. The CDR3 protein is CASSLGVPGAEAFF. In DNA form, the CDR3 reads TGCGCCAGCAGCTTGGGAGTCCCGGGGGCTGAAGCTTTCTTT.

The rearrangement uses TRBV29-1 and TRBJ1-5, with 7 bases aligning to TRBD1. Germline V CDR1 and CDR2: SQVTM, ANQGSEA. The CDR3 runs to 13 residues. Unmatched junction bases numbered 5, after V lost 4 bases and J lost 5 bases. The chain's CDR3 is CSVGGQRDQPQHF. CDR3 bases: TGCAGCGTTGGGGGACAGCGGGATCAGCCCCAGCATTTT. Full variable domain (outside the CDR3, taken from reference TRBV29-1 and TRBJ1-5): SAVISQKPSRDICQRGTSLTIQCQVDSQVTMMFWYRQQPGQSLTLIATANQGSEATYESGFVIDKFPISRPNLTFSTLTVSNMSPEDSSIYLCSVGGQRDQPQHFGDGTRLSIL.

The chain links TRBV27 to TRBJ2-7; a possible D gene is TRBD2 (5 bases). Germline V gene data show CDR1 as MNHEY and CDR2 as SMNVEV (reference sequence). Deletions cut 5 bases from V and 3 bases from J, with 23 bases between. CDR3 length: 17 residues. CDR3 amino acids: CASSPPTSSGDNYEQYF. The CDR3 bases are TGTGCCAGCAGTCCACCGACTTCGAGCGGAGACAACTACGAGCAGTACTTC.

CDR3 protein: CASSPPGGRTTYEQYF. DNA for the CDR3: TGTGCCAGCTCACCCCCGGGGGGGCGGACGACCTACGAGCAGTACTTC. The chain employs TRBV18 and TRBJ2-7; TRBD2 agrees at 8 bases. Trimming cost V 3 bases and J 2 bases; bases outside gene matches: 9. CDR3 length: 16 residues. The germline gives CDR1 KGHSH, CDR2 LQKENI. Variable domain in full (rest from reference TRBV18 and TRBJ2-7): NAGVMQNPRHLVRRRGQEARLRCSPMKGHSHVYWYRQLPEEGLKFMVYLQKENIIDESGMPKERFSAEFPKEGPSILRIQQVVRGDSAAYFCASSPPGGRTTYEQYFGPGTRLTVT.

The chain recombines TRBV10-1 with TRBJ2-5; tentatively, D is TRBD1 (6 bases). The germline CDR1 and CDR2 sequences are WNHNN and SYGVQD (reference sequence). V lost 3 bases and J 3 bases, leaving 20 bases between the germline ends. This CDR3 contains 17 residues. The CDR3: CASSDLPTGTTKETQYF. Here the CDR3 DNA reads TGCGCCAGCAGTGACCTCCCGACCGGGACAACCAAAGAGACCCAGTACTTC.

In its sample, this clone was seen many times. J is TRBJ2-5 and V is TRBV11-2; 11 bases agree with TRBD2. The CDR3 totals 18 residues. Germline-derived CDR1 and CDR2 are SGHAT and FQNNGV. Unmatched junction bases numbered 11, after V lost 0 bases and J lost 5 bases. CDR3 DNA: TGTGCCAGCAGCTTAGATCCCGCGCTAGCGGGAGGTAAGGAGACCCAGTACTTC. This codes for CASSLDPALAGGKETQYF.

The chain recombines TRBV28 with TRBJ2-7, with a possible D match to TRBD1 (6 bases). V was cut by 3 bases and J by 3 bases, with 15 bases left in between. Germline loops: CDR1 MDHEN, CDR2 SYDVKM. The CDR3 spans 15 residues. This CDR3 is CASSFPGHLYYEQYF. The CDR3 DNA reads TGTGCCAGCAGTTTCCCGGGACACCTTTACTACGAGCAGTACTTC.

The CDR3 bases are TGTGCCAGCAGTGAGTCTGACAGGTACCATTCACCCCTCCACTTT. It specifies CASSESDRYHSPLHF. This sequence joins TRBV2 and TRBJ1-6, with D perhaps matching TRBD1 (6 bases). The CDR3 has 15 amino acids. Germline loops: CDR1 SNHLY, CDR2 FYNNEI. Trimming took 3 bases from V and 8 from J, leaving 14 bases between them. The entire variable domain, with the rest obtained from reference TRBV2 and TRBJ1-6, is as follows: EPEVTQTPSHQVTQMGQEVILRCVPISNHLYFYWYRQILGQKVEFLVSFYNNEISEKSEIFDDQFSVERPDGSNFTLKIRSTKLEDSAMYFCASSESDRYHSPLHFGNGTRLTVT.

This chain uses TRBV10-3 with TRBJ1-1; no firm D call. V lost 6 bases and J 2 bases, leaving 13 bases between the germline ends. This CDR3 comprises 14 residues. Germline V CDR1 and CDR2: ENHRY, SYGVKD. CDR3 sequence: CAIRDITANTEAFF. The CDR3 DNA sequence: TGTGCCATCAGAGACATTACGGCCAACACTGAAGCTTTCTTT.

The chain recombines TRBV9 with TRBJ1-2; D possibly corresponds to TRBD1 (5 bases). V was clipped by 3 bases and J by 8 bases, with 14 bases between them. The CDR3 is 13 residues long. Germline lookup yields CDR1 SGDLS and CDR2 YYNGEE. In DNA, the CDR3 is TGTGCCAGCAGCGCGGGGGACTTAAGGGGCTACACCTTC. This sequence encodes CASSAGDLRGYTF.

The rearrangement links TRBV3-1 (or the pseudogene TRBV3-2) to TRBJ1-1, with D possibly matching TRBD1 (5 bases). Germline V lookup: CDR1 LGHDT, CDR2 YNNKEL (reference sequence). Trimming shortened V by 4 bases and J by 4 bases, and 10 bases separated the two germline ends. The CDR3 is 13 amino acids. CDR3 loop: CASSPRGGTEAFF. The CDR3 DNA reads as TGTGCCAGCAGCCCTAGGGGAGGCACTGAAGCTTTCTTT.

The CDR3 is CASSLVQDGYTF. The CDR3 DNA is TGTGCCAGCAGCTTAGTACAGGATGGCTACACCTTC. V gene TRBV7-8 combines with J gene TRBJ1-2; a weak D match, TRBD1 (5 bases). Germline loops: CDR1 SGHVS, CDR2 FQNEAQ. The CDR3 has 12 amino acids. V was cut by 1 base and J by 6 bases, with 6 bases left in between.

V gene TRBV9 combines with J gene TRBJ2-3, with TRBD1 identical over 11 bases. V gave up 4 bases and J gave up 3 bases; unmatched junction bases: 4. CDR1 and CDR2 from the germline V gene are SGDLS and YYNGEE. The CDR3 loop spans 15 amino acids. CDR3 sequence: CASSKDRGRTDTQYF. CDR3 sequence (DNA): TGTGCCAGCAGCAAGGACAGGGGGCGAACAGATACGCAGTATTTT.

CDR3 residues: CSVEDRWTSPGEQFF. The DNA of the CDR3 is TGCAGCGTTGAAGATCGATGGACTAGCCCGGGTGAGCAGTTCTTC. The V and J genes are TRBV29-1 and TRBJ2-1, with 8 positions matching TRBD2. V shed 0 bases, J shed 9 bases, and the junction held 10 bases outside the gene matches. The CDR3 consists of 15 residues. Germline V gene sequence: CDR1 SQVTM, CDR2 ANQGSEA.

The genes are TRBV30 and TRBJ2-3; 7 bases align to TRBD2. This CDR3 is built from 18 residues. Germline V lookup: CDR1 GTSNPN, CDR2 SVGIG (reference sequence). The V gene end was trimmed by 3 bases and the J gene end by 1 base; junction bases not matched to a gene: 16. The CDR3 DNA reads TGTGCCTGGAGGCCGTTTGGGAGGGCCTGGGGGGGCACAGATACGCAGTATTTT. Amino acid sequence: CAWRPFGRAWGGTDTQYF.

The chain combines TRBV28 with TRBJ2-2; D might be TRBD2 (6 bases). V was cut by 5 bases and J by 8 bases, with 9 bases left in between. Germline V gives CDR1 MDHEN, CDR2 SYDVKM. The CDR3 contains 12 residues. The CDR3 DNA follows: TGTGCCAGCAGTCCCCGGGGGGGGGAGCTGTTTTTT. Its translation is CASSPRGGELFF.

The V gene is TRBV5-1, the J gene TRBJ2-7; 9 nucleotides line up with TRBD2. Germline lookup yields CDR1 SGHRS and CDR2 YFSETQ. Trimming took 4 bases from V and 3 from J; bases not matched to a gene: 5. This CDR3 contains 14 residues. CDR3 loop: CASSRTSDSYEQYF. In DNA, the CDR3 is TGCGCCAGCAGCAGGACTAGCGACAGCTACGAGCAGTACTTC.

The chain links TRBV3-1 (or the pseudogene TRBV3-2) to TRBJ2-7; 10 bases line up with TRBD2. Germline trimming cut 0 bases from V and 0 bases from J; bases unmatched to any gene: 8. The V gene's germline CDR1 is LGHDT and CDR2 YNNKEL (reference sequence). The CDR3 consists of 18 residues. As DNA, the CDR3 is TGTGCCAGCAGCCAAGATGTCCTAGCGGGGGCCAGCTCCTACGAGCAGTACTTC. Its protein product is CASSQDVLAGASSYEQYF.

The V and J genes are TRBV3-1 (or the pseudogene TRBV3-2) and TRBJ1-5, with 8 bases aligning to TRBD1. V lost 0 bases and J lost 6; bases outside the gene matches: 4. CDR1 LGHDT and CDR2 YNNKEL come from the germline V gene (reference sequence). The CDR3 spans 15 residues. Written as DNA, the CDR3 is TGTGCCAGCAGCCAAGACCGGACAGGGCTTCAGCCCCAGCATTTT. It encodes CASSQDRTGLQPQHF.

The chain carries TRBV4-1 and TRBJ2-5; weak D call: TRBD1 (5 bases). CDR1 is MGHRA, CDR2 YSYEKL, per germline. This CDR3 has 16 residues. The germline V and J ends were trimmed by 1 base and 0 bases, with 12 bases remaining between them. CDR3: CASSQGPAGYQETQYF. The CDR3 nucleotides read TGCGCCAGCAGCCAAGGTCCCGCAGGGTACCAAGAGACCCAGTACTTC.

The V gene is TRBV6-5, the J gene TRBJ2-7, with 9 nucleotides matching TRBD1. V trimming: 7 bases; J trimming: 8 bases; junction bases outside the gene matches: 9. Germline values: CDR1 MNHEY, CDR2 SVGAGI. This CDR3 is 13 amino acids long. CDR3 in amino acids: CASTRGTGKKQYF. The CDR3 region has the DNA TGTGCCAGCACCCGAGGGACAGGGAAAAAGCAGTACTTC.

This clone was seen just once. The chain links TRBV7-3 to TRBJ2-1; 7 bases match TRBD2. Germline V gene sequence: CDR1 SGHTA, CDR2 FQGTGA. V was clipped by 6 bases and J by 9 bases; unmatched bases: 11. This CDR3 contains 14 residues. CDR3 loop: CASSLGLPRGEQFF. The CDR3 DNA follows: TGTGCCAGCAGTTTGGGACTACCCCGGGGTGAGCAGTTCTTC.

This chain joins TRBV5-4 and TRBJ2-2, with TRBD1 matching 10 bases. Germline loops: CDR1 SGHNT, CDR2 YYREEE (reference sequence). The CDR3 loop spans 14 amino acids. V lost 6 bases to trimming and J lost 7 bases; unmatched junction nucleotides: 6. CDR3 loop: CASTRDRGNGELFF. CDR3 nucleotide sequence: TGTGCCAGCACCAGGGACAGGGGTAACGGGGAGCTGTTTTTT. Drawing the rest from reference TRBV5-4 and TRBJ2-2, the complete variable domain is ETGVTQSPTHLIKTRGQQVTLRCSSQSGHNTVSWYQQALGQGPQFIFQYYREEENGRGNFPPRFSGLQFPNYSSELNVNALELDDSALYLCASTRDRGNGELFFGEGSRLTVL.

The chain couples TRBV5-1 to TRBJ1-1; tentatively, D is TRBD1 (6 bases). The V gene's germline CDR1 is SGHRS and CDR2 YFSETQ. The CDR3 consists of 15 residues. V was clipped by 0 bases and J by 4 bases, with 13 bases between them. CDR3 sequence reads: CASSLGGPRATEAFF. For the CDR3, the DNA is TGCGCCAGCAGCTTGGGGGGGCCCCGGGCCACTGAAGCTTTCTTT.